This TCR beta chain was identified during a study of shared clonotypes between healthy human individuals. Study in general: The composition of the donors was a couple of women and three men aged 18 to 49.

Evenly divided among several immunoSEQ plates was the genomic DNA of each subset. Per the original data handling: Junction-only sequences produced by ImmunoSEQ had no quality scores, so filtering differed. Here immunoSEQ multiplex PCR was the method, and the copy in TCRdb shows in-frame clones only, minus some. V and J calls plus clone size are reproduced from that table; the DNA served to infer D and trimming. The data hold fewer than 850,000 clones, with about 96% observed a single time. CD45RO-negative, CCR7-positively selected cells formed the naive CD8 fraction, excluding terminally differentiated effector memory CD45RA+ cells. Germline CDR1 and CDR2: MNHEY and SMNVEV (reference sequence). Trimming at V came to 4 bases and at J to 4 bases, leaving 6 bases not matched to a gene. There are 15 residues in the CDR3.

The sample was naive CD8+ T cells sorted from blood. The J gene is TRBJ2-7, the V gene TRBV27, with TRBD2 identical over 11 bases. This clonotype was sampled from a man aged 25-45 years in good health. Here the CDR3 DNA reads TGTGCCAGCAGTTATGGGACTAGCGGAGCTTACGAGCAGTACTTC. Its translation: CASSYGTSGAYEQYF.